A single sample gave rise to the 5 T cell receptor beta chains below, sequenced in a study of control samples from healthy donors and cancer patients. Sequencing used immunoSEQ multiplex PCR; TCRdb keeps in-frame clones, though not all of them. The data hold tens of thousands of clones, with about nine tenths observed a single time. The material sequenced was PBMCs. Receptor source: a man between 60 and 70 years old with colorectal cancer.

The rearrangement links TRBV5-6 to TRBJ1-1; D is uncertain. Germline V gene lookup returns CDR1 SGHDT and CDR2 YYEEEE. CDR3 length equals 13 residues. V lost 4 bases and J lost 4, with 11 bases in between. DNA of the CDR3: TGTGCCAGCAGCCTAGGTGGGTTCACTGAAGCTTTCTTT. Amino acid sequence: CASSLGGFTEAFF.

V usage is TRBV7-9 and J usage is TRBJ2-6; 7 bases fit TRBD1. Germline CDR1 reads SEHNR; CDR2 reads FQNEAQ (reference sequence). The CDR3 is 17 residues long. Trimming cost V 7 bases and J 0 bases; bases outside gene matches: 9. The CDR3 here is CASKGGDSSSGANVLTF. The CDR3 DNA is TGTGCCAGCAAGGGTGGGGACAGTTCCTCTGGGGCCAACGTCCTGACTTTC.

The rearrangement joins TRBV3-1 (or the pseudogene TRBV3-2) to TRBJ1-6, with D unresolved. Trimming cost V 2 bases and J 4 bases, with 15 bases left between them. CDR1 and CDR2 (germline): LGHDT, YNNKEL (reference sequence). This CDR3 has 17 residues. The CDR3 nucleotides are TGTGCCAGCAGCCAACCCCCGAACCCCGGTTATAATTCACCCCTCCACTTT. Its protein product is CASSQPPNPGYNSPLHF.

V gene TRBV6-6 combines with J gene TRBJ1-1; D not resolved. This CDR3 is built from 13 residues. The V end was cut by 6 bases, the J end by 4 bases, with 12 bases between. CDR1 and CDR2 (germline): MNHNY, SVGAGI (reference sequence). For the CDR3, the DNA is TGTGCCAGCAGCCGTTTATTAGGCACTGAAGCTTTCTTT. Translating it yields CASSRLLGTEAFF.

The J gene is TRBJ1-1, the V gene TRBV15; D is uncertain. Trimming took 0 bases from V and 5 from J, leaving 13 bases between them. The CDR3 covers 15 residues. CDR1 is LNHNV, CDR2 YYDKDF, per germline (reference sequence). The CDR3 sequence is CATSREGSPGTEAFF. The DNA of the CDR3 is TGTGCCACCAGCAGAGAGGGCAGCCCGGGGACTGAAGCTTTCTTT. The complete variable domain, with remaining parts taken from reference TRBV15 and TRBJ1-1, reads DAMVIQNPRYQVTQFGKPVTLSCSQTLNHNVMYWYQQKSSQAPKLLFHYYDKDFNNEADTPDNFQSRRPNTSFCFLDIRSPGLGDTAMYLCATSREGSPGTEAFFGQGTRLTVV.